Listed here is a single TCR beta chain. The target of this receptor is not known. Per-base quality was not reported, and no clone a single base away is much larger than it. This sample is part of a study of control samples from healthy donors and cancer patients (dated by TCRdb to about 2020). Library creation used the immunoSEQ multiplex PCR assay. TCRdb re-hosts the immuneACCESS table, in-frame sequences only. Its copies lack some clones; in the studies checked, an unresolved V gene accounts for under half of them, and the cause for the rest is not known. Counted in this sample were about 130,000 clones; around nine tenths of them appeared once. The ten largest clones add up to roughly 3.1% of the sample. Trimming takes 4 bases off V and 0 bases off J; junction bases not matched to a gene: 2. The germline V gene supplies CDR1 MGHRA and CDR2 YSYEKL. The CDR3, cysteine through phenylalanine, is 14 amino acids long. CDR3 DNA only is kept here, 42 bases in frame from base 1.

The source material was blood. The chain is assembled from TRBV4-1 and TRBJ1-1; 7 bases in between match TRBD1. The receptor's source is a man aged 45-65 years in good health. The CDR3 region: CASSLDRVNTEAFF. In nucleotides, the sequence is TGCGCCAGCAGCCTCGACAGGGTGAACACTGAAGCTTTCTTT.